Listed here are 2 T cell receptor beta chains from one sample, sequenced in a study of CD8+CD57+ T cells in acquired aplastic anemia. The TCR beta profiling, which covered VDJ combination and CDR3 sequence, was carried out using genomic DNA as the template. TCRdb re-called the reads through MiXCR, storing one row per CDR3 protein. The sample has roughly 300,000 distinct CDR3 sequences, around three fifths seen once; the top ten hold under 8.5%. Material for sequencing was sorted CD4+, CD8+, or CD8+CD57+ T cells (not recorded which) from PBMCs. Source of these receptors: a human donor with severe aplastic anemia or a healthy control (not recorded which).

V usage is TRBV12-3 or TRBV12-4 and J usage is TRBJ1-1; 7 bases fit TRBD1. The CDR3 runs to 14 residues. The ends lost 10 bases at V and 1 base at J; junction bases unmatched: 9. CDR3 sequence reads: CATQTGTANTEAFF. DNA of the CDR3: TGTGCCACCCAGACCGGGACAGCGAACACTGAAGCTTTCTTT.

The rearrangement joins TRBV20-1 to TRBJ2-7; TRBD2 might be the D (6 bases). CDR1 and CDR2 (germline): DFQATT, SNEGSKA (reference sequence). The germline V and J ends were trimmed by 6 bases and 5 bases, with 20 bases remaining between them. This CDR3 contains 14 residues. This CDR3 reads CSAGPGLAGHEQYF. CDR3 sequence (DNA): TGCAGTGCAGGCCCGGGACTCGCGGGCCACGAGCAGTACTTC.